This is a list of T cell receptor beta chains from one sample in a study of blood T cell repertoires in COVID-19. Sequencing used immunoSEQ multiplex PCR; TCRdb keeps in-frame clones, though not all of them. The sample records approximately 440,000 clones, 90% being singletons. The specimen was PBMCs or T cells enriched from blood (not recorded which). These receptors were taken from a man between 18 and 29 years old who had recovered from COVID-19. CDR3s include the opening cysteine and the closing phenylalanine or tryptophan. D genes are given only for firm matches. The size entry is marked missing in some rows and otherwise reads once, few, many or a size class.

clone_size d_call j_call v_call cdr3_nt cdr3_aa
. . TRBJ1-4 TRBV3-1/TRBV3-2 TGTGCCAGCAGCCAACCCGGGTGGTCTGGTGAAAAACTGTTTTTT CASSQPGWSGEKLFF
. . TRBJ1-1 TRBV27 TGTGCCAGCAGGGGGCCGGACACTGAAGCTTTCTTT CASRGPDTEAFF
once TRBD1 TRBJ1-1 TRBV6-4 TGTGCCAGCAGACAGGGGGCCTACACTGAAGCTTTCTTT CASRQGAYTEAFF
. TRBD1 TRBJ2-7 TRBV5-4 TGTGCCAGCAGCCTGGACAGGGGATTATACGAGCAGTACTTC CASSLDRGLYEQYF
. TRBD1 TRBJ1-3 TRBV11-2 TGTGCCAGCAGCGACAGGGGATCTGGAAACACCATATATTTT CASSDRGSGNTIYF
. . TRBJ1-3 TRBV5-5 TGTGCCAGCAGCCAGGCCATGACGTACTCTGGAAACACCATATATTTT CASSQAMTYSGNTIYF
. . TRBJ1-1 TRBV19 TGTGCCAGTTCGACACTGAACACTGAAGCTTTCTTT CASSTLNTEAFF
. TRBD1 TRBJ1-5 TRBV29-1 TGCAGCGTTTTGGGGACAGGGGGGGATCAGCCCCAGCATTTT CSVLGTGGDQPQHF
. TRBD2 TRBJ2-2 TRBV27 TGTGCCAGCAGTCCGGAGGGACTAGCGGGACGGACCGGGGAGCTGTTTTTT CASSPEGLAGRTGELFF
. . TRBJ1-3 TRBV11-3 TGTGCCAGCAGCGCCACGTCCGGGAGGTCTGGAAACACCATATATTTT CASSATSGRSGNTIYF
. . TRBJ1-6 TRBV5-4 TGTGCCAGCAGCTTAAGGGGAGGGGGGACACCCCTCCACTTT CASSLRGGGTPLHF